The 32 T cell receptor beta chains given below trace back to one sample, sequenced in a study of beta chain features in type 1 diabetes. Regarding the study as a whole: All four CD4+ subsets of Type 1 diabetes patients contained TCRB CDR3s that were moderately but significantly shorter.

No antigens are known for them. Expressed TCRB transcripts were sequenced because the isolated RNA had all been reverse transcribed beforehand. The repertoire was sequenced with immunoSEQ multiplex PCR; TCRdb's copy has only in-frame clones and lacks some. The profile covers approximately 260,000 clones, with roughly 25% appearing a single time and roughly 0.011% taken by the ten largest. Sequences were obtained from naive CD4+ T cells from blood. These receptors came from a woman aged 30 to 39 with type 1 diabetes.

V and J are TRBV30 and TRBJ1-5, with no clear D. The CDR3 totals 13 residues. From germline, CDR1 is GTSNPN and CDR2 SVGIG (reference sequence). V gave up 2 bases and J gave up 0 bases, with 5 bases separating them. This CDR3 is CAWSLSSNQPQHF. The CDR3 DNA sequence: TGTGCCTGGAGTCTTTCTAGCAATCAGCCCCAGCATTTT. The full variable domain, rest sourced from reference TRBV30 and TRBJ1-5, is SQTIHQWPATLVQPVGSPLSLECTVEGTSNPNLYWYRQAAGRGLQLLFYSVGIGQISSEVPQNLSASRPQDRQFILSSKKLLLSDSGFYLCAWSLSSNQPQHFGDGTRLSIL.

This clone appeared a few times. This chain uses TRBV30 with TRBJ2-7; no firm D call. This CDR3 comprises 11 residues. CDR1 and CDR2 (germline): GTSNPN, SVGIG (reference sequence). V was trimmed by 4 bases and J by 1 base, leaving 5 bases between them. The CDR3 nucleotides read TGTGCCTGGACCACTTCCTACGAGCAGTACTTC. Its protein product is CAWTTSYEQYF.

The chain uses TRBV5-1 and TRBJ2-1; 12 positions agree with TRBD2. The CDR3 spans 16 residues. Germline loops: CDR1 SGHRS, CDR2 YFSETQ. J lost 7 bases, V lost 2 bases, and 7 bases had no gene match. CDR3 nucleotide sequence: TGCGCCAGCAGCTTTTCTAGCGGGAGGGCCGGAAATGAGCAGTTCTTC. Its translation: CASSFSSGRAGNEQFF.

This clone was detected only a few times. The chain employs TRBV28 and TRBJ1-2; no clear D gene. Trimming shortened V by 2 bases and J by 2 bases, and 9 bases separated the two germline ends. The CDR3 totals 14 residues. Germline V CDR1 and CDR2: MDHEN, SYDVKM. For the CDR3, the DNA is TGTGCCAGCAGTTTAGAGTTAGCCAACTATGGCTACACCTTC. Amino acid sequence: CASSLELANYGYTF.

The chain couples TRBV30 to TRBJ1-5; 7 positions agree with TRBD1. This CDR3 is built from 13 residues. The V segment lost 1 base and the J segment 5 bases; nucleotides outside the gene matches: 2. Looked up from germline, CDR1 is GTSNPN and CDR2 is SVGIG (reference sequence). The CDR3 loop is CAWSAQGDQPQHF. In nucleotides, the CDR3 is TGTGCCTGGAGTGCGCAGGGGGATCAGCCCCAGCATTTT.

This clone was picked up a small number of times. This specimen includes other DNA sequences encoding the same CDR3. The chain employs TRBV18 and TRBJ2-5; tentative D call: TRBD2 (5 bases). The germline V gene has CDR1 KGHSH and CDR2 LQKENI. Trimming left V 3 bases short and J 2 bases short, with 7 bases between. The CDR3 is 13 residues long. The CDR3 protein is CASSPGSQETQYF. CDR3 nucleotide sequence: TGTGCCAGCTCACCGGGGAGTCAAGAGACCCAGTACTTC.

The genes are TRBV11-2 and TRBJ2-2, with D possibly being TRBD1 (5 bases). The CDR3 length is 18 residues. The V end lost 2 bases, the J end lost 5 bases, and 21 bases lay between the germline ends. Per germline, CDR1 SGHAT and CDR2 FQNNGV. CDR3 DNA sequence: TGTGCCAGCAGCTTATTTGGGATCTACAGGATGTTAACCGGGGAGCTGTTTTTT. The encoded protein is CASSLFGIYRMLTGELFF.

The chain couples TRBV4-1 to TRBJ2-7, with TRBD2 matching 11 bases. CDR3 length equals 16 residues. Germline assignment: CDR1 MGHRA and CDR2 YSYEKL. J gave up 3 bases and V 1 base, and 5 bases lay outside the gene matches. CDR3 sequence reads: CASSQVSGRADYEQYF. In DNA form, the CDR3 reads TGCGCCAGCAGCCAAGTTAGCGGGAGGGCCGACTACGAGCAGTACTTC.

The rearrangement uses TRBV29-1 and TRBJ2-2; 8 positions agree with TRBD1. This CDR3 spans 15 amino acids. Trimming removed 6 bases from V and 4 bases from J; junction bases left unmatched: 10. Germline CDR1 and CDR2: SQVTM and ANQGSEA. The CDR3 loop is CSVATQGAGTGELFF. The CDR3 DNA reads TGCAGCGTAGCGACTCAGGGGGCTGGCACCGGGGAGCTGTTTTTT.

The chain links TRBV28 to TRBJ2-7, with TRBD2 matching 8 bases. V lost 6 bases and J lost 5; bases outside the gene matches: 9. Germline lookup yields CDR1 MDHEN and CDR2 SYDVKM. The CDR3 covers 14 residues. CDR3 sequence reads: CASRPLTSVDEQYF. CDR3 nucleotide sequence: TGTGCCAGCAGGCCTTTGACTAGCGTCGACGAGCAGTACTTC.

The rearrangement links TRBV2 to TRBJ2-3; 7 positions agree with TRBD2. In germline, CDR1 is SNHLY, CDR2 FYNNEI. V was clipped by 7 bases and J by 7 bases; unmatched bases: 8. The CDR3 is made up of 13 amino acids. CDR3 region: CASTAGYSNTQYF. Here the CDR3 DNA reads TGTGCCAGCACAGCGGGATACTCGAATACGCAGTATTTT.

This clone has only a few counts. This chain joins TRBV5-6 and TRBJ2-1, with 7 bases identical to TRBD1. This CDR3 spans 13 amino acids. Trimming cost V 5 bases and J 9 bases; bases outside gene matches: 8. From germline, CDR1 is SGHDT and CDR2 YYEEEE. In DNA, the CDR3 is TGTGCCAGCAGGGGTACAGGGGTTGGTGAGCAGTTCTTC. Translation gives CASRGTGVGEQFF.

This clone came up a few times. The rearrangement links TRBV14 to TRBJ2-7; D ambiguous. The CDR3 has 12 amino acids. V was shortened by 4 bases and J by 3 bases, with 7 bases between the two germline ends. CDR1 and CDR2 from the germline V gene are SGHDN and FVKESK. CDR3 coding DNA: TGTGCCAGCAGCCGCCAGTACTACGAGCAGTACTTC. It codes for CASSRQYYEQYF.

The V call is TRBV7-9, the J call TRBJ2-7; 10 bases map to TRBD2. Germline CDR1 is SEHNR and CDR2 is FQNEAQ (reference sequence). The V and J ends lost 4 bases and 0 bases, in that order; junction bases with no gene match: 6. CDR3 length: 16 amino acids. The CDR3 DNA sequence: TGTGCCAGCAGCTCCCCCGGGACTAGCGACTCCTACGAGCAGTACTTC. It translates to CASSSPGTSDSYEQYF.

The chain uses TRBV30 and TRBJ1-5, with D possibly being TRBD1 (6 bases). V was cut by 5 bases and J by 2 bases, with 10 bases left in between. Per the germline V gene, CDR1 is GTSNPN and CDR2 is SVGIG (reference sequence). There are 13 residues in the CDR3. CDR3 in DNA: TGTGCCTGGGCAGGGGTGCGCAATCAGCCCCAGCATTTT. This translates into CAWAGVRNQPQHF.

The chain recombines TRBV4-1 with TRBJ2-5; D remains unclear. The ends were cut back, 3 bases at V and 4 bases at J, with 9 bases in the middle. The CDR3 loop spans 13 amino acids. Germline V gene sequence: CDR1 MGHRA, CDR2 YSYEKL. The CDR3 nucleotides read TGCGCCAGCAGCCACGCTTACGGAGAGACCCAGTACTTC. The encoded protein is CASSHAYGETQYF.

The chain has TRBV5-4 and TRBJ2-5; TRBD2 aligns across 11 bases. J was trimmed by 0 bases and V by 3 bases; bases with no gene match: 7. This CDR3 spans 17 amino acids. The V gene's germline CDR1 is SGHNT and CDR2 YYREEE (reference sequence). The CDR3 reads CASSSGLAAVYQETQYF. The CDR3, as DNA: TGTGCCAGCAGCTCGGGACTAGCGGCTGTGTACCAAGAGACCCAGTACTTC.

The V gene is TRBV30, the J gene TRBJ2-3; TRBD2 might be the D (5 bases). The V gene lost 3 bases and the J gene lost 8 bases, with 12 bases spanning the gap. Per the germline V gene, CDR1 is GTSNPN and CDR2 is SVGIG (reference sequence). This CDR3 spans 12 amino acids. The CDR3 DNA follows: TGTGCCTGGAGCGACACTGCGGGTACGCAGTATTTT. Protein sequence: CAWSDTAGTQYF.

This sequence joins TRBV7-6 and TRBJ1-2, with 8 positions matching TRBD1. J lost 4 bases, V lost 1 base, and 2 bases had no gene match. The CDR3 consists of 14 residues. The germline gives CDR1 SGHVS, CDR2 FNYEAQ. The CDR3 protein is CASSLGQGIYGYTF. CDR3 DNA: TGTGCCAGCAGCTTAGGACAGGGGATCTATGGCTACACCTTC.

CDR3 nucleotide sequence: TGCGCCAGCCGCCGTCGGGTACAAGAGACCCAGTACTTC. Protein product: CASRRRVQETQYF. The chain recombines TRBV10-2 with TRBJ2-5, with D unresolved. Germline V gives CDR1 WSHSY, CDR2 SAAADI. The CDR3 consists of 13 residues. V gave up 8 bases and J gave up 2 bases, with 12 bases separating them.

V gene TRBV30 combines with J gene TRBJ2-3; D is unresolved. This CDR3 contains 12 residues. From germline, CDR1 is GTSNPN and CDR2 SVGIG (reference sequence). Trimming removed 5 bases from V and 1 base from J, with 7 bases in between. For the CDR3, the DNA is TGTGCCTGGGGGCGCGGCACAGATACGCAGTATTTT. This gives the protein CAWGRGTDTQYF.

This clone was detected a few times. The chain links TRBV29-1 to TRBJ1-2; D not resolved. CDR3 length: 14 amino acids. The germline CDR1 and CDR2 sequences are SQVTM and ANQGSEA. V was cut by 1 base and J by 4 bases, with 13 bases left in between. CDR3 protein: CSVEAETAFYGYTF. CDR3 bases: TGCAGCGTTGAAGCGGAGACCGCCTTCTATGGCTACACCTTC.

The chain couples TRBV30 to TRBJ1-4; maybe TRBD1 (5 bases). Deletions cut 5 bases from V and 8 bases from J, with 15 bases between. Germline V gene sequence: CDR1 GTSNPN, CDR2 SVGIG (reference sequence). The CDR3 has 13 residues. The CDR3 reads CAWESGGEEKLFF. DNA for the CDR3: TGTGCCTGGGAAAGCGGAGGGGAAGAAAAACTGTTTTTT.

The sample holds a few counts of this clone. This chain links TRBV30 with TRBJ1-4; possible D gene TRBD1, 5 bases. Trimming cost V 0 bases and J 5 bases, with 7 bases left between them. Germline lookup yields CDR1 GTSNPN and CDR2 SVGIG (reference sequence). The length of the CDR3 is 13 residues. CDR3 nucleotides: TGTGCCTGGAGTGTTGGGGCAAATGAAAAACTGTTTTTT. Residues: CAWSVGANEKLFF.

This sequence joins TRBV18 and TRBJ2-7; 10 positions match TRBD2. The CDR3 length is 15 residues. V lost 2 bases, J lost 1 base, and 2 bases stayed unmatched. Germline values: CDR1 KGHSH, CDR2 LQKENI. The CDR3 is CASSPGLAVSYEQYF. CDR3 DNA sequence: TGTGCCAGCTCACCAGGACTAGCGGTGTCCTACGAGCAGTACTTC.

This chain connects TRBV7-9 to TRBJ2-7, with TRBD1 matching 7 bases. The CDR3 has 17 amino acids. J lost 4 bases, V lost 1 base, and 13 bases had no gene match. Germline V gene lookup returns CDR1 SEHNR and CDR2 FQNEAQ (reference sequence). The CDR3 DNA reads TGTGCCAGCAGCTTAGGAGTTACCGGGACAGAAGTTTACGAGCAGTACTTC. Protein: CASSLGVTGTEVYEQYF.

In DNA, the CDR3 is TGTGCCAGCAGCTCCAACACAGATACGCAGTATTTT. This codes for CASSSNTDTQYF. The chain combines TRBV7-3 with TRBJ2-3; no reliable D call. CDR1 SGHTA and CDR2 FQGTGA come from the germline V gene. Trimming pared 4 bases from V and 2 bases from J, leaving 4 bases between. This CDR3 comprises 12 residues.

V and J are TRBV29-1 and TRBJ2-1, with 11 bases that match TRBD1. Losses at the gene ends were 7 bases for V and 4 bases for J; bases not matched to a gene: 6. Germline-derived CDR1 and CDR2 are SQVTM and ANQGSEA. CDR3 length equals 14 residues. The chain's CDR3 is CSARDRGTYNEQFF. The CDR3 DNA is TGCAGCGCGCGGGACAGGGGGACGTACAATGAGCAGTTCTTC.

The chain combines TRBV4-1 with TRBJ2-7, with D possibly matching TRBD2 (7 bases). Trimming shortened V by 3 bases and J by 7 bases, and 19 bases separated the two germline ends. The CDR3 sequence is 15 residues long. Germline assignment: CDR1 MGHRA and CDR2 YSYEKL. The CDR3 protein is CASSQGRGARLEQYF. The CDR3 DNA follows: TGCGCCAGCAGCCAGGGCCGGGGGGCGCGTCTGGAGCAGTACTTC.

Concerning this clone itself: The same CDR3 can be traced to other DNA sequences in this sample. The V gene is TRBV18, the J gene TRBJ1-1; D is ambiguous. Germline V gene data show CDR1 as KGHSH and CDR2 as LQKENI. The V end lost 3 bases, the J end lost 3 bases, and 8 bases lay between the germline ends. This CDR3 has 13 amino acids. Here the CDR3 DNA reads TGTGCCAGCTCACCCCCCGGGGACACTGAAGCTTTCTTT. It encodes CASSPPGDTEAFF.

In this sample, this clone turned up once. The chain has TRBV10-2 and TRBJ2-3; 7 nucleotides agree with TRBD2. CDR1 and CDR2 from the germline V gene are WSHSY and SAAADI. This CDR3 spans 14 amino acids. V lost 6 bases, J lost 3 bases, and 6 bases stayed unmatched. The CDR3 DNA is TGCGCCAGCAGCTTGACTAGCTTGACAGATACGCAGTATTTT. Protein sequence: CASSLTSLTDTQYF.

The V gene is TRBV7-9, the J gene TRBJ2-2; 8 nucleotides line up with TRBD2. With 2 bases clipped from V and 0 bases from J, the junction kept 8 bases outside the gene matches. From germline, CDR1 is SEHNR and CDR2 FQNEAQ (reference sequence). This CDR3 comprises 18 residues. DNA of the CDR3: TGTGCCAGCAGCTTAAGGCTAGCGGGCAGATCGAACACCGGGGAGCTGTTTTTT. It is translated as CASSLRLAGRSNTGELFF.